This T cell receptor (beta chain) was documented in a study of PD-1 blockade in classical Hodgkin lymphoma. As for the study in general: Intravenous nivolumab at 3 mg/kg was given to patients every 2 weeks.

Points on this clone: What it binds is not known.

This table comes from immunoSEQ multiplex PCR, and its TCRdb copy is limited to in-frame clones, with some not included. The table records fewer than 3,000 clones, less than 75% of them present only once. Study-wide points: TCR diversity rose significantly by C4D1 in CD4+ but not CD8+ cells. Repertoire differences have undefined causes, possibly disease activity or prior therapy. Later analyses included only patients treated at least 1 year post-ASCT.

V was shortened by 9 bases and J by 6 bases, with 9 bases between the two germline ends. Germline CDR1 SGHVS, CDR2 FNYEAQ. This CDR3 region has 10 residues. Every patient relapsed after autologous stem cell transplantation, and brentuximab vedotin exposure varied. Thawed PBMCs were subjected to magnetic negative selection, which yielded isolated CD8+ T cells. The sequenced sample was CD8+ T cells from blood, obtained at baseline. The chain employs TRBV7-6 and TRBJ2-7; D remains ambiguous. The TCR comes from a human donor with classical Hodgkin lymphoma. CDR3 region: CASSGPEQYF. As DNA, the CDR3 is TGTGCCAGTAGTGGGCCCGAGCAGTACTTC.